This T cell receptor (beta chain) was retrieved from a study of PD-1 blockade in classical Hodgkin lymphoma. Study overall: Each patient was given nivolumab 3 mg/kg through a vein every 2 weeks. Whole-study results and caveats: When set against healthy donors, newly diagnosed patients were reported to show lower baseline TCR diversity. Those achieving complete response showed baseline diversity like newly diagnosed patients. Patients who initiated nivolumab within 1 year of ASCT were excluded.

With regard to this clone: Antigen specificity is unknown.

The CDR3 runs to 15 residues. CDR1 SEHNR and CDR2 FQNEAQ come from the germline V gene (reference sequence). V gave up 6 bases and J gave up 0 bases; unmatched junction bases: 4. The assay was immunoSEQ multiplex PCR, and TCRdb's table has in-frame clones only and misses some. The repertoire includes approximately 50,000 clones, 70% to 90% of them detected once, and around 5% sits in the top ten. Brentuximab vedotin exposure varied among the patients, all of whom had relapsed after autologous stem cell transplantation. Sequenced here: peripheral blood mononuclear cells (PBMCs), sampled before the second cycle of nivolumab. The J gene is TRBJ2-2, the V gene TRBV7-9, with 7 bases that match TRBD2. This clonotype was sampled from a human donor with classical Hodgkin lymphoma. The chain's CDR3 is CASRASGSNTGELFF. DNA of the CDR3: TGTGCCAGCAGGGCTAGCGGTTCGAACACCGGGGAGCTGTTTTTT.